A single sample gave rise to the 24 T cell receptor beta chains below, sequenced in a study of T cell responses to AZD1222 COVID-19 vaccine. Here immunoSEQ multiplex PCR was the method, and the copy in TCRdb shows in-frame clones only, minus some. The table records 65,000 to 80,000 clones, 83% of them present only once. The sequencing used peripheral blood, collected 28 days after the second AZD1222 dose. Receptors were obtained from an adult who received the AZD1222 COVID-19 vaccine.

V and J are TRBV27 and TRBJ1-5, with a possible D match to TRBD1 (6 bases). Deletions cut 5 bases from V and 5 bases from J, with 10 bases between. The CDR3 contains 13 residues. The V gene's germline CDR1 is MNHEY and CDR2 SMNVEV (reference sequence). The CDR3 coding sequence is TGTGCCAGCAGTCCTACAGGGTATCAGCCCCAGCATTTT. It translates to CASSPTGYQPQHF.

This chain connects TRBV28 to TRBJ1-4; D is possibly TRBD1 (6 bases). V was shortened by 3 bases and J by 7 bases, with 18 bases between the two germline ends. The germline CDR1 and CDR2 sequences are MDHEN and SYDVKM. The CDR3 is made up of 16 amino acids. DNA of the CDR3: TGTGCCAGCAGTTTCTCGGCGGGGGCGGTAATTGAAAAACTGTTTTTT. Protein sequence: CASSFSAGAVIEKLFF.

V gene TRBV3-1 (or the pseudogene TRBV3-2) combines with J gene TRBJ2-2; the match to TRBD1 covers 8 bases. In germline, CDR1 is LGHDT, CDR2 YNNKEL (reference sequence). J gave up 2 bases and V 5 bases, and 4 bases lay outside the gene matches. The CDR3 loop spans 15 amino acids. As DNA, the CDR3 is TGTGCCAGCAGCTTTGGACAGGGAAACACCGGGGAGCTGTTTTTT. Translated: CASSFGQGNTGELFF.

The rearrangement joins TRBV28 to TRBJ2-1; the match to TRBD2 covers 8 bases. J gave up 3 bases and V 6 bases, and 7 bases lay outside the gene matches. This CDR3 spans 15 amino acids. Germline loops: CDR1 MDHEN, CDR2 SYDVKM. CDR3 loop: CASSPPGLVYNEQFF. DNA for the CDR3: TGTGCCAGCAGCCCCCCGGGACTAGTCTACAATGAGCAGTTCTTC.

The chain combines TRBV7-2 with TRBJ2-7; 11 bases are a match to TRBD2. From germline, CDR1 is SGHTA and CDR2 FQGNSA. V gave up 1 base and J gave up 4 bases; unmatched junction bases: 6. This CDR3 region has 16 residues. The CDR3 DNA reads TGTGCCAGCAGCTTAGGTATTACTAGCGGGAGTTACGAGCAGTACTTC. Translating gives CASSLGITSGSYEQYF.

The rearrangement joins TRBV19 to TRBJ2-5; 10 bases match TRBD2. Germline V CDR1 and CDR2: LNHDA, SQIVND (reference sequence). The CDR3 consists of 14 residues. Trimming cost V 7 bases and J 4 bases; bases outside gene matches: 6. The CDR3 DNA reads as TGTGCCAGTAAGCTAGCGGGAGTCGGAGAGACCCAGTACTTC. It yields the protein CASKLAGVGETQYF. The entire variable domain, with the rest obtained from reference TRBV19 and TRBJ2-5, is as follows: DGGITQSPKYLFRKEGQNVTLSCEQNLNHDAMYWYRQDPGQGLRLIYYSQIVNDFQKGDIAEGYSVSREKKESFPLTVTSAQKNPTAFYLCASKLAGVGETQYFGPGTRLLVL.

The chain carries TRBV3-1 (or the pseudogene TRBV3-2) and TRBJ2-3; TRBD2 aligns across 7 bases. The CDR3 covers 14 residues. Per the germline V gene, CDR1 is LGHDT and CDR2 is YNNKEL (reference sequence). J lost 6 bases, V lost 4 bases, and 7 bases had no gene match. In DNA, the CDR3 is TGTGCCAGCAGCCTCGGGGGGTCCCCCGATACGCAGTATTTT. Translating gives CASSLGGSPDTQYF.

The genes are TRBV4-3 and TRBJ2-1, with TRBD1 identical over 8 bases. The CDR3 sequence is 14 residues long. CDR1 is LGHNA and CDR2 is YSLEER in the germline V gene. With V trimmed by 8 bases and J by 5 bases, 8 bases remained unmatched. The CDR3 nucleotides are TGCGCCAGCGGGGCCCGGACAGGGAACAATGAGCAGTTCTTC. This translates into CASGARTGNNEQFF.

This chain uses TRBV7-9 with TRBJ1-4; no clear D gene. The CDR3 is 15 residues long. V was trimmed by 3 bases and J by 2 bases, leaving 10 bases between them. Germline V gene data show CDR1 as SEHNR and CDR2 as FQNEAQ (reference sequence). CDR3 sequence reads: CASSLAEVTNEKLFF. CDR3 DNA: TGTGCCAGCAGCTTGGCGGAAGTTACTAATGAAAAACTGTTTTTT.

This rearrangement joins TRBV30 to TRBJ1-1, with D possibly TRBD1 on 5 matching bases. There are 14 residues in the CDR3. Per germline, CDR1 GTSNPN and CDR2 SVGIG (reference sequence). V shed 0 bases and J shed 1 base, with 9 bases lying between them. CDR3 protein: CAWSVGQGNTEAFF. CDR3 DNA sequence: TGTGCCTGGAGTGTTGGGCAGGGGAACACTGAAGCTTTCTTT.

This clone has only a few counts. V gene TRBV5-5 combines with J gene TRBJ2-6; a possible D gene is TRBD1 (6 bases). Germline-derived CDR1 and CDR2 are SGHKS and YYEKEE (reference sequence). CDR3 size: 20 residues. With 1 base removed from V and 0 bases from J, the gap between germline ends came to 20 bases. The CDR3 protein is CASSLSGFGQGRSGANVLTF. The CDR3 DNA is TGTGCCAGCAGCTTGTCGGGTTTTGGGCAGGGGCGCTCTGGGGCCAACGTCCTGACTTTC.

The rearrangement uses TRBV15 and TRBJ2-1; 7 bases are a match to TRBD2. The germline CDR1 and CDR2 sequences are LNHNV and YYDKDF (reference sequence). This CDR3 is built from 16 residues. Trimming cost V 2 bases and J 4 bases; bases outside gene matches: 8. CDR3 DNA: TGTGCCACCAGCAGAACGGGGGGAGGCGGGTACAATGAGCAGTTCTTC. It codes for CATSRTGGGGYNEQFF.

This sequence joins TRBV29-1 and TRBJ2-1, with 8 positions matching TRBD1. The germline V gene encodes CDR1 SQVTM and CDR2 ANQGSEA. The J segment lost 10 bases and the V segment lost 6 bases, leaving 5 bases of the junction unmatched. CDR3 length: 11 amino acids. The CDR3 nucleotides are TGCAGCGTAGTACAGGGGGTAGAGCAGTTCTTC. Translated, it gives CSVVQGVEQFF.

V and J are TRBV15 and TRBJ2-7, with 9 positions matching TRBD1. The germline V gene encodes CDR1 LNHNV and CDR2 YYDKDF (reference sequence). The trim removed 4 bases at V and 4 bases at J, leaving 8 bases unmatched. The CDR3 sequence is 15 residues long. The chain's CDR3 is CATSTLGQGKYEQYF. The CDR3 nucleotides read TGTGCCACCAGCACCTTAGGACAGGGGAAGTACGAGCAGTACTTC.

The chain is built from TRBV2 and TRBJ2-1; no clear D. The CDR3 sequence is 10 residues long. In germline, CDR1 is SNHLY, CDR2 FYNNEI. V shed 4 bases and J shed 6 bases, with 1 base lying between them. The CDR3 DNA is TGTGCCAGCAGTGGCAATGAGCAGTTCTTC. Residues: CASSGNEQFF. Variable domain in full (rest from reference TRBV2 and TRBJ2-1): EPEVTQTPSHQVTQMGQEVILRCVPISNHLYFYWYRQILGQKVEFLVSFYNNEISEKSEIFDDQFSVERPDGSNFTLKIRSTKLEDSAMYFCASSGNEQFFGPGTRLTVL.

V usage is TRBV7-3 and J usage is TRBJ1-2; D is perhaps TRBD1 (5 bases). V was trimmed by 3 bases and J by 9 bases, leaving 11 bases between them. Looked up from germline, CDR1 is SGHTA and CDR2 is FQGTGA. This CDR3 comprises 12 residues. This chain's CDR3 is CASSFDSISYTF. CDR3 nucleotides: TGTGCCAGCAGCTTCGACAGCATCAGCTACACCTTC. Drawing the rest from reference TRBV7-3 and TRBJ1-2, the complete variable domain is GAGVSQTPSNKVTEKGKYVELRCDPISGHTALYWYRQSLGQGPEFLIYFQGTGAADDSGLPNDRFFAVRPEGSVSTLKIQRTERGDSAVYLCASSFDSISYTFGSGTRLTVV.

The V gene is TRBV27, the J gene TRBJ1-1; D uncertain. Between the trimmed V and J ends, which lost 3 bases and 3 bases, there was a span of 11 bases. Germline values: CDR1 MNHEY, CDR2 SMNVEV (reference sequence). This CDR3 spans 14 amino acids. The CDR3 loop is CASSLEGGYTEAFF. The DNA for the CDR3 is TGTGCCAGCAGTTTGGAGGGAGGGTACACTGAAGCTTTCTTT.

The chain is built from TRBV4-3 and TRBJ1-2, with 10 bases that match TRBD1. This CDR3 has 16 residues. Trimming took 1 base from V and 4 from J; bases not matched to a gene: 6. Germline-derived CDR1 and CDR2 are LGHNA and YSLEER. CDR3 in DNA: TGCGCCAGCAGCCAAGGGGGGGGACAGGGGATCTATGGCTACACCTTC. Residues: CASSQGGGQGIYGYTF.

The genes are TRBV10-3 and TRBJ2-1, with D perhaps being TRBD1 or TRBD2 (5 bases each). Germline CDR1 and CDR2: ENHRY and SYGVKD. V lost 11 bases to trimming and J lost 7 bases, with 15 bases between them. CDR3 size: 12 residues. As DNA, the CDR3 is TGTGCCGCCTGGGACCGGATGAATGAGCAGTTCTTC. As protein: CAAWDRMNEQFF.

V usage is TRBV7-3 and J usage is TRBJ2-1; 8 bases are shared with TRBD2. The V and J ends lost 5 bases and 9 bases, in that order; junction bases with no gene match: 15. The germline gives CDR1 SGHTA, CDR2 FQGTGA. CDR3 length: 16 amino acids. The CDR3 DNA follows: TGTGCCAGCAGCCCCGAAGCGGGAGTGTCCTTTGGTGAGCAGTTCTTC. Translating it yields CASSPEAGVSFGEQFF.

This rearrangement joins TRBV9 to TRBJ2-3; 10 bases fit TRBD1. CDR1 and CDR2 from the germline V gene are SGDLS and YYNGEE. J lost 4 bases, V lost 3 bases, and 8 bases had no gene match. The CDR3 consists of 16 residues. CDR3 amino acids: CASSEPGQGMPDTQYF. In nucleotides, the CDR3 is TGTGCCAGCAGCGAACCGGGACAGGGGATGCCAGATACGCAGTATTTT.

The count of this clone is one. The chain is built from TRBV20-1 and TRBJ1-1; D remains ambiguous. The CDR3 length is 11 residues. V lost 6 bases, J lost 1 base, and 6 bases lay in between. From germline, CDR1 is DFQATT and CDR2 SNEGSKA (reference sequence). The CDR3 region is CSAPRNTEAFF. CDR3 DNA sequence: TGCAGTGCGCCTCGGAACACTGAAGCTTTCTTT.

This chain connects TRBV28 to TRBJ1-3; D is undetermined. The DNA end is a closer match to TRBJ2-2, so the J assignment may be wrong. Germline V gene sequence: CDR1 MDHEN, CDR2 SYDVKM. The CDR3 extends over 12 amino acids. CDR3 residues: CASKPGPGELFF. Written as DNA, the CDR3 is TGTGCCAGCAAGCCCGGGCCCGGGGAGCTGTTTTTT.

This chain links TRBV7-3 with TRBJ2-5, with no clear D. The CDR3 runs 13 residues. CDR1 is SGHTA and CDR2 is FQGTGA in the germline V gene. V was pared by 3 bases and J by 3 bases, with 8 bases between. The CDR3 DNA is TGTGCCAGCAGCTTGATGGGTAAAGAGACCCAGTACTTC. Residues: CASSLMGKETQYF.